A selection of T cell receptor beta chains follows, all from one sample in a study of cytomegalovirus exposure and HLA in healthy donors. Repertoires were generated with immunoSEQ multiplex PCR, while TCRdb's copy carries only in-frame clones and drops some. The table has about 280,000 clones, 70% to 90% seen once. The sequenced sample consisted of PBMCs. Source of these receptors: a woman under 30 in good health and CMV-seronegative. The CDR3 runs from the conserved cysteine through the conserved F or W. A D gene is named only where the DNA matches it firmly. Not every row has a clone size; where given, it reads once, few, many or a size class.

clone size	J gene	V gene	D gene	CDR3 protein	CDR3 DNA
.	TRBJ2-3	TRBV30	.	CAWSKSGGPDTQYF	TGTGCCTGGAGTAAGTCGGGGGGCCCAGATACGCAGTATTTT
.	TRBJ1-1	TRBV5-6	TRBD1	CASTFRDRLEAFF	TGTGCCAGCACCTTCCGGGACAGACTCGAAGCTTTCTTT
.	TRBJ1-1	TRBV6-5	TRBD1	CASSYSWTGARTEAFF	TGTGCCAGCAGTTACTCGTGGACAGGGGCGCGCACTGAAGCTTTCTTT
.	TRBJ2-3	TRBV6-1	.	CASRSVMADTQYF	TGTGCCAGTAGAAGCGTGATGGCAGATACGCAGTATTTT
.	TRBJ1-1	TRBV6-5	TRBD1	CATGGWDTEAFF	TGTGCCACAGGGGGCTGGGACACTGAAGCTTTCTTT
.	TRBJ2-7	TRBV5-6	.	CASSRGAFYEQYF	TGTGCCAGCAGCCGGGGGGCCTTCTACGAGCAGTACTTC
.	TRBJ1-2	TRBV5-1	TRBD1	CASSRGRRDYGYTF	TGCGCCAGCAGCAGGGGGCGCCGAGACTATGGCTACACCTTC
.	TRBJ2-3	TRBV7-3	TRBD2	CASSLGSSGGADTQYF	TGTGCCAGCAGCTTAGGTTCTAGCGGGGGCGCAGATACGCAGTATTTT
few	TRBJ2-7	TRBV19	.	CASSMDYQIYEQYF	TGTGCCAGTAGTATGGACTACCAAATCTACGAGCAGTACTTC
.	TRBJ1-2	TRBV10-1	.	CASSDGTNYGYTF	TGCGCCAGCAGTGACGGTACTAACTATGGCTACACCTTC
.	TRBJ2-2	TRBV28	TRBD2	CASIDLVFGLASPGELFF	TGTGCCAGCATCGATCTCGTCTTCGGACTAGCTTCCCCCGGGGAGCTGTTTTTT
.	TRBJ2-1	TRBV6-5	.	CASSSTSYSYNEQFF	TGTGCCAGCAGTTCGACTTCCTACTCCTACAATGAGCAGTTCTTC
.	TRBJ1-4	TRBV18	.	CASSPQSGVHEKLFF	TGTGCCAGCTCACCACAGTCGGGGGTACACGAAAAACTGTTTTTT
.	TRBJ2-7	TRBV5-6	TRBD1	CASSFGTGVYEQYF	TGTGCCAGCAGCTTTGGGACAGGGGTCTACGAGCAGTACTTC
.	TRBJ1-2	TRBV7-9	TRBD1	CASSFDRDSEGYTF	TGTGCCAGCAGCTTCGACAGGGACAGCGAGGGCTACACCTTC
.	TRBJ2-7	TRBV11-3	TRBD1	CASSLVGTVFNEQYF	TGTGCCAGCAGCTTAGTAGGGACAGTATTCAACGAGCAGTACTTC